Below, 18 T cell receptor beta chains from the same sample are listed, as sequenced in a study of regulatory T cells in long-lasting Graves disease. Time point in this sample: newly diagnosed GD, antithyroid drugs for less than 3 months. After RNA was extracted from PBMCs, the TCR library was made from it. Arm-PCR of CDR3 regions and iRepertoire HTBI primers were the basis on which TCR beta libraries were built. TCRdb processed the multiplex PCR reads anew with MiXCR; each CDR3 protein has one entry. Among over 500,000 distinct CDR3 sequences, roughly a sixth were seen once, and the ten largest hold approximately 12%. The sample was also linked to a second study, of T cells in Graves' hyperthyroidism and ophthalmopathy.

The input for sequencing was peripheral blood mononuclear cells (PBMCs), taken at new diagnosis, from a patient treated with antithyroid drugs. These receptors all come from a man between 18 and 29 years old with Graves disease.

This clonotype came up many times. V gene TRBV29-1 combines with J gene TRBJ2-7; D is unresolved. Germline assignment: CDR1 SQVTM and CDR2 ANQGSEA. CDR3 length equals 10 residues. Trimming shortened V by 4 bases and J by 3 bases, and 4 bases separated the two germline ends. CDR3 nucleotide sequence: TGCAGCGTTGGAGGCTACGAGCAGTACTTC. It encodes CSVGGYEQYF.

This clonotype has more than one count but fewer than ten. The chain joins TRBV4-2 to TRBJ2-7; 11 bases are a match to TRBD1. Trimming removed 0 bases from V and 3 bases from J; junction bases left unmatched: 4. The CDR3 length is 16 residues. Per the germline V gene, CDR1 is LGHNA and CDR2 is YNFKEQ. CDR3: CASSQEGQGVVYEQYF. CDR3 nucleotides: TGTGCCAGCAGCCAAGAGGGACAGGGGGTAGTCTACGAGCAGTACTTC.

The chain carries TRBV19 and TRBJ2-6, with D hard to call. Germline V gene lookup returns CDR1 LNHDA and CDR2 SQIVND (reference sequence). The CDR3 consists of 17 residues. The V gene lost 4 bases and the J gene lost 2 bases, with 15 bases spanning the gap. The CDR3 region has the DNA TGTGCCAGTAGTACCCCATTTACAGCAGCTGGGGCCAACGTCCTGACTTTC. Protein: CASSTPFTAAGANVLTF.

This clonotype was found a few times. This sequence joins TRBV30 and TRBJ1-1; D might be TRBD1 (6 bases). The germline gives CDR1 GTSNPN, CDR2 SVGIG (reference sequence). V dropped 5 bases and J dropped 5 bases, with 12 bases sitting between them. The CDR3 runs to 12 residues. The CDR3 here is CAWGDRLTEAFF. CDR3 nucleotides: TGTGCCTGGGGTGACAGGCTAACTGAAGCTTTCTTT.

This clonotype appeared a few times. The CDR3 loop reads CASSYLWGGGNEKLFF. CDR3 bases: TGTGCCAGCAGTTACCTCTGGGGCGGGGGTAATGAAAAACTGTTTTTT. V usage is TRBV27 and J usage is TRBJ1-4; possibly TRBD1 for D (5 bases). This CDR3 spans 16 amino acids. Between the trimmed V and J ends, which lost 4 bases and 4 bases, there was a span of 16 bases. Germline V CDR1 and CDR2: MNHEY, SMNVEV (reference sequence).

This clonotype was picked up many times. The gene calls are TRBV6-5 and TRBJ1-5; D not resolved. CDR3 length equals 13 residues. V lost 0 bases and J 9 bases, leaving 9 bases between the germline ends. Germline CDR1 MNHEY, CDR2 SVGAGI. CDR3 sequence reads: CASSYSGNGPQHF. The CDR3 DNA follows: TGTGCCAGCAGTTACTCAGGGAATGGGCCCCAGCATTTT.

The rearrangement links TRBV5-1 to TRBJ2-1; D may be TRBD1 (6 bases). Germline lookup yields CDR1 SGHRS and CDR2 YFSETQ. Trimming removed 5 bases from V and 0 bases from J, with 12 bases in between. The CDR3 spans 15 residues. The CDR3: CASSGGSSSYNEQFF. CDR3 nucleotides: TGCGCCAGCAGTGGGGGCTCGAGCTCCTACAATGAGCAGTTCTTC.

Concerning this clonotype itself: With only one base between it and a far larger clone, this is likely a read error. The chain is built from TRBV3-1 and TRBJ2-7; TRBD2 matches at 7 bases. The CDR3 extends over 13 amino acids. After removal of 4 bases from V and 2 bases from J, the junction contained 2 bases not matched to a gene. CDR1 is LGHDT and CDR2 is YNNKEL in the germline V gene (reference sequence). In nucleotides, the CDR3 is TGTGCCAGCAGCCGGGACTACACCTACGAGCAGTACTTC. Translated: CASSRDYTYEQYF.

This clonotype was counted ten times or more. The rearrangement uses TRBV11-2 and TRBJ1-1; 7 bases are a match to TRBD1. Germline V gene lookup returns CDR1 SGHAT and CDR2 FQNNGV. The CDR3 covers 15 residues. The trim removed 7 bases at V and 2 bases at J, leaving 10 bases unmatched. This CDR3 is CASIPAGTANTEAFF. CDR3 nucleotides: TGTGCCAGCATCCCGGCCGGGACAGCTAACACTGAAGCTTTCTTT.

Only a few counts were recorded for this clonotype. A much larger clone lies one base from this, so it may be a read error. V gene TRBV6-1 combines with J gene TRBJ2-7, with a weak D call TRBD2 (5 bases). The germline V gene has CDR1 MNHNS and CDR2 SASEGT. The CDR3 consists of 13 residues. The CDR3 here is CVSSASDFYEQYF. The DNA for the CDR3 is TGTGTCAGCAGTGCCTCGGACTTCTACGAGCAGTACTTC.

This clonotype showed up many times. V gene TRBV7-8 combines with J gene TRBJ2-7, with D perhaps TRBD1 or TRBD2 (5 bases each). Germline V lookup: CDR1 SGHVS, CDR2 FQNEAQ. The CDR3 is made up of 15 amino acids. V dropped 5 bases and J dropped 4 bases, with 18 bases sitting between them. The CDR3 loop is CASSPLRGRVYEQYF. For the CDR3, the DNA is TGTGCCAGCAGCCCCCTTCGGGGCAGGGTTTACGAGCAGTACTTC.

This chain joins TRBV29-1 and TRBJ2-1; possible D gene TRBD2, 7 bases. Germline CDR1 is SQVTM and CDR2 is ANQGSEA. This CDR3 has 13 amino acids. CDR3 DNA sequence: TGCAACCCGGACGGGGGGCGCGTCGATGAGCAGTTCTTC. This sequence encodes CNPDGGRVDEQFF.

The rearrangement uses TRBV11-3 and TRBJ2-7; 7 bases fit TRBD1. The CDR3 runs to 13 residues. The V segment lost 5 bases and the J segment 6 bases; nucleotides outside the gene matches: 7. From germline, CDR1 is SGHNT and CDR2 YENEEA. The CDR3 protein is CASSRGQTSEQYF. The CDR3 DNA sequence: TGTGCCAGCAGCCGGGGACAGACCAGCGAGCAGTACTTC.

The chain links TRBV27 to TRBJ2-1, with TRBD2 identical over 12 bases. The CDR3 spans 17 residues. Germline V lookup: CDR1 MNHEY, CDR2 SMNVEV (reference sequence). Unmatched junction bases numbered 9, after V lost 5 bases and J lost 4 bases. In nucleotides, the CDR3 is TGTGCCAGCAGTCCGCGAATGACTAGCGGGGGTTACAATGAGCAGTTCTTC. Protein sequence: CASSPRMTSGGYNEQFF.

About this clonotype: A junction boundary mismatches the germline segment, possibly from a read error. The rearrangement links TRBV7-7 to TRBJ2-7; D possibly uses TRBD1 or TRBD2 (5 bases each). Per the germline V gene, CDR1 is SSHAT and CDR2 is FNYEAQ (reference sequence). The CDR3 is made up of 16 amino acids. CDR3 sequence: CASSGGSPTEGYEQYF. The CDR3 DNA reads as TGTGCTAGCAGCGGCGGCAGTCCGACAGAAGGATACGAGCAGTACTTC.

This clonotype has ten or more counts. V is TRBV7-9 and J is TRBJ2-7, with 9 nucleotides matching TRBD2. The germline gives CDR1 SEHNR, CDR2 FQNEAQ (reference sequence). The CDR3 sequence is 14 residues long. Losses at the gene ends were 5 bases for V and 2 bases for J; bases not matched to a gene: 4. The CDR3 sequence is CASSQTSGAYEQYF. CDR3 bases: TGTGCCAGCAGCCAGACTAGCGGTGCCTACGAGCAGTACTTC.

This sequence joins TRBV5-1 and TRBJ2-7; 9 nucleotides line up with TRBD2. V lost 0 bases and J lost 3; bases outside the gene matches: 10. This CDR3 region has 17 residues. Per germline, CDR1 SGHRS and CDR2 YFSETQ. The CDR3 DNA sequence: TGCGCCAGCAGCTTGGGGAGCCCGGGACTAGCAATCTACGAGCAGTACTTC. Protein: CASSLGSPGLAIYEQYF.

This chain connects TRBV20-1 to TRBJ2-3, with D perhaps TRBD2 (6 bases). The length of the CDR3 is 11 residues. The V end was cut by 6 bases, the J end by 5 bases, with 9 bases between. Germline V gives CDR1 DFQATT, CDR2 SNEGSKA (reference sequence). The CDR3 protein is CSANGGDTQYF. Here the CDR3 DNA reads TGCAGTGCAAACGGGGGAGATACGCAGTATTTT.